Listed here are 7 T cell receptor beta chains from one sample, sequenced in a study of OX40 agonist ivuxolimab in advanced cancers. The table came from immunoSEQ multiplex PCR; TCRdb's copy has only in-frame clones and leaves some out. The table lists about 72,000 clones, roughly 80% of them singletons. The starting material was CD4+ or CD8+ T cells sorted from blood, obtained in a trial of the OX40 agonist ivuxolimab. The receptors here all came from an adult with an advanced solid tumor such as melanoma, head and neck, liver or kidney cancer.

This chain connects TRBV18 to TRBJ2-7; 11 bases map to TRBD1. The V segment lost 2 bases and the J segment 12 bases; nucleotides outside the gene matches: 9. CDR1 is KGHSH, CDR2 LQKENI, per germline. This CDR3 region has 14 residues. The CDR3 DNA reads TGTGCCAGCTCACCAAGGGGACAGGGGGATTTTAGGTACTTC. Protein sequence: CASSPRGQGDFRYF.

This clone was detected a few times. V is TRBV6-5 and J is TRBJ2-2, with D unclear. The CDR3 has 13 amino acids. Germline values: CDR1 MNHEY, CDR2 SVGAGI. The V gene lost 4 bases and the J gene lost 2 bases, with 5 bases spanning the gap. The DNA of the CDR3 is TGTGCCAGCAGTTCTAGTAACACCGGGGAGCTGTTTTTT. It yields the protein CASSSSNTGELFF.

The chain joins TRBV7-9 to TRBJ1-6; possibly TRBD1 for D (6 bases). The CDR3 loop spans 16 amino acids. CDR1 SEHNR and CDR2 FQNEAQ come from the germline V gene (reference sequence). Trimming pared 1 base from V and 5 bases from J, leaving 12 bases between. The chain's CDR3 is CASSLGVGANNSPLHF. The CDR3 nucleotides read TGTGCCAGCAGCTTAGGAGTGGGGGCTAATAATTCACCCCTCCACTTT.

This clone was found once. CDR3 DNA sequence: TGTGCCAGCAGCCAAAGACCAGGGATGAACACTGAAGCTTTCTTT. Translation: CASSQRPGMNTEAFF. The chain joins TRBV9 to TRBJ1-1, with D tentatively TRBD1 (5 bases). Trimming stripped 4 bases from V and 0 bases from J, with 13 bases between. This CDR3 contains 15 residues. Looked up from germline, CDR1 is SGDLS and CDR2 is YYNGEE.

In DNA form, the CDR3 reads TGTGCCAGCAGTTACGGCAGCATGAACACTGAAGCTTTCTTT. It is translated as CASSYGSMNTEAFF. The J gene is TRBJ1-1, the V gene TRBV6-5, with unresolved D. Per germline, CDR1 MNHEY and CDR2 SVGAGI. Trimming cost V 2 bases and J 0 bases, with 7 bases left between them. This CDR3 has 14 residues.

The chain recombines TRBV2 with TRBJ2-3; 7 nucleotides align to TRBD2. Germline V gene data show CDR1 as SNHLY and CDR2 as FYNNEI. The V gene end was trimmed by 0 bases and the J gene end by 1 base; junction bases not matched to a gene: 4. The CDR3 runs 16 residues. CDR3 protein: CASSEAPGGGTDTQYF. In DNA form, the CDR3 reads TGTGCCAGCAGTGAAGCTCCGGGGGGTGGCACAGATACGCAGTATTTT.

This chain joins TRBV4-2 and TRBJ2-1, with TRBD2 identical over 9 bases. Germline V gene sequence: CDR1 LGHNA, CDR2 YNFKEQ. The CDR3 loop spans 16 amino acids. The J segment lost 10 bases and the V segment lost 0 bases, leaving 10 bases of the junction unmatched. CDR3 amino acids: CASSQEGYGTSREQFF. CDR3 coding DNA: TGTGCCAGCAGCCAAGAAGGTTACGGGACTAGCCGGGAGCAGTTCTTC.